These 16 T cell receptor beta chains originate from one sample sequenced in a study of regulatory T cells in long-lasting Graves disease. Arm-PCR of CDR3 regions and iRepertoire HTBI primers were the basis on which TCR beta libraries were built. TCRdb reanalysed the multiplex PCR reads using MiXCR and keeps one entry per CDR3 protein. The table shows nearly 350,000 distinct CDR3 sequences, with around 20% occurring only once. Time point of the sample: persistent/refractory GD, antithyroid drugs over 5 years with positive TRAb. With RNA extracted from PBMCs as input, the TCR library was made. Sequencing was performed on peripheral blood mononuclear cells (PBMCs), taken when the disease was refractory, from a patient treated with antithyroid drugs. The receptors derive from a female donor with Graves disease.

J is TRBJ1-4 and V is TRBV6-1; 8 positions match TRBD1. Trimming removed 6 bases from V and 7 bases from J; junction bases left unmatched: 10. From germline, CDR1 is MNHNS and CDR2 SASEGT. The CDR3 covers 15 residues. The CDR3 DNA sequence: TGTGCCAGCAGCGACGCAGGGGGCCCTAGTGAAAAACTGTTTTTT. This translates into CASSDAGGPSEKLFF.

This clonotype was recorded many times. This sequence joins TRBV20-1 and TRBJ2-5, with no clear D. With 0 bases removed from V and 1 base from J, the gap between germline ends came to 12 bases. The V gene's germline CDR1 is DFQATT and CDR2 SNEGSKA (reference sequence). The CDR3 consists of 15 residues. Here the CDR3 DNA reads TGCAGTGCTAGAGATGGCTTGGCAGCCCAAGAGACCCAGTACTTC. Translating gives CSARDGLAAQETQYF.

This clonotype was found many times. This sequence joins TRBV7-2 and TRBJ1-2, with 10 bases identical to TRBD1. This CDR3 contains 16 residues. The ends lost 1 base at V and 4 bases at J; junction bases unmatched: 6. Germline V gene data show CDR1 as SGHTA and CDR2 as FQGNSA. This CDR3 is CASSLVSGQGVYGYTF. The CDR3 DNA is TGTGCCAGCAGCTTAGTTAGCGGACAGGGGGTCTATGGCTACACCTTC.

Concerning this clonotype itself: This may arise from a read error, as a much more abundant clone is one base away. The chain employs TRBV4-2 and TRBJ2-5; 10 nucleotides align to TRBD1. CDR1 and CDR2 from the germline V gene are LGHNA and YNFKEQ. After removal of 7 bases from V and 5 bases from J, the junction contained 7 bases not matched to a gene. This CDR3 has 14 amino acids. The CDR3 DNA sequence: TGTGCCAGCACCCCGACAGGGGGCAGGGAGACCCAGTACTTC. Translated, it gives CASTPTGGRETQYF.

This clonotype was found many times. The V call is TRBV29-1, the J call TRBJ2-5; D ambiguous. The CDR3 extends over 13 amino acids. Looked up from germline, CDR1 is SQVTM and CDR2 is ANQGSEA. The V end lost 3 bases, the J end lost 1 base, and 9 bases lay between the germline ends. The CDR3 sequence: CSVDLAVQETQYF. In nucleotides, the CDR3 is TGCAGCGTTGATTTAGCAGTCCAAGAGACCCAGTACTTC.

This clonotype was observed many times. CDR3 residues: CASHKGLPNTEAFF. The CDR3, as DNA: TGTGCCAGCCACAAGGGACTTCCGAACACTGAAGCTTTCTTT. The J gene is TRBJ1-1, the V gene TRBV3-1, with D possibly being TRBD1 (5 bases). The CDR3 spans 14 residues. The V and J ends lost 8 bases and 1 base respectively, with 14 bases between them. From germline, CDR1 is LGHDT and CDR2 YNNKEL (reference sequence).

This clonotype was seen ten or more times. The rearrangement uses TRBV2 and TRBJ2-5; tentatively, D is TRBD2 (6 bases). The V gene lost 5 bases and the J gene lost 2 bases, with 9 bases spanning the gap. CDR1 SNHLY and CDR2 FYNNEI come from the germline V gene. CDR3 length: 13 residues. CDR3 bases: TGTGCCAGCAGTATAAGCGGGCAAGAGACCCAGTACTTC. Encoded protein: CASSISGQETQYF.

This clonotype was recorded a few times. V gene TRBV5-1 combines with J gene TRBJ1-2, with D perhaps matching TRBD1 (6 bases). The ends were cut back, 4 bases at V and 4 bases at J, with 17 bases in the middle. This CDR3 spans 15 amino acids. CDR1 and CDR2 from the germline V gene are SGHRS and YFSETQ. The DNA of the CDR3 is TGCGCCAGCAGCCCGGGACATCTGGAGGGCTATGGCTACACCTTC. Amino acid sequence: CASSPGHLEGYGYTF.

J is TRBJ1-1 and V is TRBV7-8; D is ambiguous. V was clipped by 3 bases and J by 5 bases, with 13 bases between them. CDR1 and CDR2 from the germline V gene are SGHVS and FQNEAQ. This CDR3 region has 14 residues. The CDR3 here is CASSFADLGTEAFF. CDR3 bases: TGTGCCAGCAGCTTCGCGGACTTAGGGACTGAAGCTTTCTTT.

This clonotype was recorded many times. This chain connects TRBV12-3 or TRBV12-4 to TRBJ2-7; D is perhaps TRBD2 (6 bases). The CDR3 totals 14 residues. Trimming removed 5 bases at V and 0 bases at J, with 11 bases between. The CDR3 DNA reads TGTGCCAGCAGTGGGGGGTTACTCTCCTACGAGCAGTACTTC. Amino acid sequence: CASSGGLLSYEQYF.

Comment on this clonotype: This clone may be a read error of a much larger clone one base away. The chain combines TRBV3-1 with TRBJ2-5; TRBD2 matches at 8 bases. V lost 5 bases, J lost 5 bases, and 10 bases stayed unmatched. The CDR3 extends over 15 amino acids. CDR1 is LGHDT and CDR2 is YNNKEL in the germline V gene (reference sequence). CDR3 region: CASSFGSGARETQYF. The CDR3 nucleotides read TGTGCCAGCAGCTTCGGTAGCGGGGCTCGGGAGACCCAGTACTTC.

At least ten counts were recorded for this clonotype. The rearrangement links TRBV7-2 to TRBJ2-7; D gene unclear. V was trimmed by 5 bases and J by 2 bases, leaving 10 bases between them. The CDR3 runs 13 residues. Germline assignment: CDR1 SGHTA and CDR2 FQGNSA. The CDR3 region has the DNA TGTGCCAGCAGCCAGACCCGCGCCTACGAGCAGTACTTC. Translated: CASSQTRAYEQYF.

As regards this clonotype: Mismatch with germline at one junction end may stem from a read error. The rearrangement links TRBV5-6 to TRBJ1-3, with a weak D call TRBD1 (5 bases). Germline CDR1 is SGHDT and CDR2 is YYEEEE. The CDR3 loop spans 11 amino acids. CDR3 nucleotides: TGTGCCAGCAGCTTCGCAGGGTCAAGTCATTTT. This codes for CASSFAGSSHF.

This chain uses TRBV20-1 with TRBJ1-1; D call uncertain. CDR3 length: 12 amino acids. Germline V gene lookup returns CDR1 DFQATT and CDR2 SNEGSKA (reference sequence). Trimming took 1 base from V and 5 from J, leaving 8 bases between them. The CDR3 protein is CSARVYITEAFF. Written as DNA, the CDR3 is TGCAGTGCTAGAGTATATATAACTGAAGCTTTCTTT.

This clonotype was seen many times. The chain combines TRBV30 with TRBJ1-1; 7 positions match TRBD1. CDR1 is GTSNPN, CDR2 SVGIG, per germline (reference sequence). The CDR3 totals 15 residues. The junction had 8 bases not matched to a gene; V was cut back by 3 bases and J by 1 base. The CDR3 DNA reads as TGTGCCTGGAGGGGGGACAGAGAGGGGAACACTGAAGCTTTCTTT. It specifies CAWRGDREGNTEAFF.

This sequence joins TRBV7-9 and TRBJ2-5; perhaps TRBD1 as D (6 bases). The germline gives CDR1 SEHNR, CDR2 FQNEAQ (reference sequence). The germline V and J ends were trimmed by 0 bases and 5 bases, with 16 bases remaining between them. The CDR3 contains 16 residues. DNA of the CDR3: TGTGCCAGCAGCTTAGCGTTGGCAGGGGATTGGGAGACCCAGTACTTC. Translation gives CASSLALAGDWETQYF.